Listed below are T cell receptor beta chains from one sample, sequenced in a study of human T cells and chemical hapten exposure. Each CDR3 protein is one row after TCRdb ran MiXCR on the RACE reads. The sample holds 210,000 or so distinct CDR3 sequences, about 25% seen once. Sequencing was performed on whole blood, taken in connection with sensitization to the hapten diphenylcyclopropenone (DPC). These TCRs come from a woman aged 40 to 49 with alopecia areata. Some clones in this sample may be carry-over from other donors' samples. Both conserved end residues are part of each CDR3. Each record gives: V gene, CDR3 protein.

V gene: TRBV6-5
CDR3 protein: CASTQGQSYEQYF

V gene: TRBV4-2
CDR3 protein: CASSQAQTMDRRGEKLFF

V gene: TRBV28
CDR3 protein: CASSSRGKAQYF

V gene: TRBV20-1
CDR3 protein: CSARNRAVSYNEQFF

V gene: TRBV2
CDR3 protein: CASSDRTSTDTQYF

V gene: TRBV5-5
CDR3 protein: CASSLMGLMADTQYF

V gene: TRBV29-1
CDR3 protein: CSVVEREVYNEQFF

V gene: TRBV29-1
CDR3 protein: CSGRRGMNTEAFF

V gene: TRBV12-3/TRBV12-4
CDR3 protein: CASSFRSDTEAFF

V gene: TRBV7-2
CDR3 protein: CASSVRTADQPQHF

V gene: TRBV29-1
CDR3 protein: CSVAPGLNSEKLFF

V gene: TRBV5-1
CDR3 protein: CASSPRAPSNIQYF

V gene: TRBV27
CDR3 protein: CASSPPGGWSYNEQFF

V gene: TRBV4-3
CDR3 protein: CASSQDFLAGGDTQYF

V gene: TRBV29-1
CDR3 protein: CSVEKGLAGGGEQYF

V gene: TRBV6-1
CDR3 protein: CASSVRTSYEQYF

V gene: TRBV9
CDR3 protein: CASSARLAEYNEQFF

V gene: TRBV4-3
CDR3 protein: CASSQDGAYGYTF

V gene: TRBV20-1
CDR3 protein: CSTQENYGYTF

V gene: TRBV29-1
CDR3 protein: CSVPGTGKIEEQFF

V gene: TRBV20-1
CDR3 protein: CSAGGASGFTNEQFF

V gene: TRBV9
CDR3 protein: CASSVGGRGYEQYF

V gene: TRBV29-1
CDR3 protein: CSVEDLSGSKQFF

V gene: TRBV7-2
CDR3 protein: CASPLNRGRNTGELFF

V gene: TRBV9
CDR3 protein: CASTLSGDLYNEQFF

V gene: TRBV7-2
CDR3 protein: CASIAAGGLSFTDTQYF

V gene: TRBV5-6
CDR3 protein: CASSFRLAGAADTQYF

V gene: TRBV20-1
CDR3 protein: CSAWTGNEQYF

V gene: TRBV10-3
CDR3 protein: CAISDSGTSGTEQYF

V gene: TRBV7-9
CDR3 protein: CASSRTVGPEQYF

V gene: TRBV20-1
CDR3 protein: CSARALGTGGSPLHF

V gene: TRBV4-2
CDR3 protein: CASSQVQATGETQYF

V gene: TRBV5-1
CDR3 protein: CASSLEGLAPETQYF

V gene: TRBV5-1
CDR3 protein: CASRKGDTPEAFF

V gene: TRBV4-3
CDR3 protein: CASSQEWRAGLAFF

V gene: TRBV27
CDR3 protein: CASSFGQGRVDTQYF

V gene: TRBV5-1
CDR3 protein: CASSLGGRRNEQFF

V gene: TRBV19
CDR3 protein: CASSIGGSYEQYF

V gene: TRBV20-1
CDR3 protein: CSAPRDANEQFF

V gene: TRBV5-1
CDR3 protein: CASSFGGGSSYNEQFF

V gene: TRBV10-3
CDR3 protein: CAISKPRETEAFF

V gene: TRBV9
CDR3 protein: CASSPGGTSGSGGELFF

V gene: TRBV11-2
CDR3 protein: CASSGSRNYNEQFF